This entry is about one T cell receptor beta chain. The antigen is not known. Time point noted: patch test 2, 6 weeks after DPC sensitization. Treatment meaning: therapeutic diphenylcyclopropenone sensitization with weekly scalp DPC. Prior to each patch test being applied, blood was drawn. This record comes from a study of human T cells and chemical hapten exposure. Turning to the study itself: Patients' scalps got diphenylcyclopropenone weekly throughout the approximately 25-week study. Study-level findings and limits: Alopecia affecting every donor means their immune response may not match healthy people's. PT1 expanded TCR numbers tracked positively with patch test score.

The CDR3 loop spans 14 amino acids. The germline V gene encodes CDR1 SGHVS and CDR2 FQNEAQ. V was clipped by 1 base and J by 5 bases, with 8 bases between them. TCRdb re-analysed the RACE reads in MiXCR, keeping a single row per CDR3 protein. The table records 100,000 or so distinct CDR3 sequences, approximately 9.9% of them present only once. The chain couples TRBV7-8 to TRBJ1-4; D gene ambiguous. This clonotype was sampled from a man in his forties with alopecia areata. Some clones in this sample may be carry-over from other donors' samples. Material: whole blood, obtained in connection with sensitization to the hapten diphenylcyclopropenone (DPC). CDR3 in DNA: TGTGCCAGCAGCTTAGACGGACTAAATGAAAAACTGTTTTTT. This sequence encodes CASSLDGLNEKLFF.